This record looks at one T cell receptor (beta chain) sequence and its context. Its antigen is undetermined. This specimen belongs to a study of early T cells in non-severe SARS-CoV-2 infection. Study outcomes and limitations: Matching against VDJdb likely underestimated virus-specific expansions, favoring anti-spike CD8.

The ends were cut back, 0 bases at V and 2 bases at J, with 5 bases in the middle. Germline V gives CDR1 SGDLS, CDR2 YYNGEE. This CDR3 region has 13 residues. Attachment of unique molecular identifiers to individual cDNA molecules was performed. TCRdb analysed the 5' RACE reads with MiXCR anew, one entry per CDR3 protein. The table includes tens of thousands of distinct CDR3 sequences, roughly 10% detected once. The clonotype originates from an adult who was a healthcare worker with PCR-confirmed SARS-CoV-2 infection or an uninfected control (not recorded which). Sequencing used whole blood, obtained at baseline. This chain joins TRBV9 and TRBJ2-5; no clear D gene. CDR3 nucleotide sequence: TGTGCCAGCAGCGTAGTTTCGCAAGAGACCCAGTACTTC. Translating it yields CASSVVSQETQYF.